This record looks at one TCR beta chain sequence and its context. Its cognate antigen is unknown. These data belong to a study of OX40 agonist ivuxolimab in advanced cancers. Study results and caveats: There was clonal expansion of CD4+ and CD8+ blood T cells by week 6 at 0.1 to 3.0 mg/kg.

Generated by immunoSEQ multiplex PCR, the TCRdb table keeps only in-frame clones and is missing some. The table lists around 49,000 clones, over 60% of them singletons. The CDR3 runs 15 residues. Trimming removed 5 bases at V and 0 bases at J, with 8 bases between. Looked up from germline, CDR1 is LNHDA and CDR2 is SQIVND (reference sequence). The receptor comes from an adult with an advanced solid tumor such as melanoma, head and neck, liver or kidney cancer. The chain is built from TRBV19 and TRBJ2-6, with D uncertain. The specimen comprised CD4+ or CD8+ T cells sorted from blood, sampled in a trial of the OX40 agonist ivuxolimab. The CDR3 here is CASSSQVSGANVLTF. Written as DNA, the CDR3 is TGTGCCAGTAGTTCGCAGGTCTCTGGGGCCAACGTCCTGACTTTC.